The entry below describes one T cell receptor beta chain. Trimming left V 1 base short and J 7 bases short, with 8 bases between. The CDR3 sequence is 14 residues long. Germline V gene lookup returns CDR1 SGHVS and CDR2 FQNEAQ. The data were taken from a study of blood T cell repertoires in COVID-19. Study-level information: From T cells, B-cell-depleted T cells, or PBMCs came the material, which was cDNA or gDNA.

How the authors handled the data: Amplification from reference gene primers served as the basis for estimated nucleated cell counts. TCRdb's table, derived via immunoSEQ multiplex PCR, lists solely in-frame clones and lacks some. V, J and clone size were drawn from that table, and D and trimming were deduced from the DNA. The sample records tens of thousands of clones, about 86% being singletons. This clonotype was sampled from a man aged 65 to 85 with active COVID-19. Sequenced sample: peripheral blood. This chain connects TRBV7-8 to TRBJ1-6, with D maybe TRBD1 (6 bases). The CDR3 here is CASSLGQENSPLHF. The DNA for the CDR3 is TGTGCCAGCAGCTTAGGACAGGAGAATTCACCCCTCCACTTT.